This TCR beta chain was retrieved from a study of CD8+ T cells in alopecia areata. Study details: It was oral tofacitinib, at 5 to 10 mg twice daily, that treated patients received.

This clone is a singleton in its sample. Its cognate antigen is unknown. Study observations and caveats: In scalp and blood during tofacitinib, many expanded lesional clones persisted.

It was cDNA, reverse transcribed from extracted RNA, that served as the sequencing template. The assay was immunoSEQ multiplex PCR, and TCRdb's table has in-frame clones only and misses some. This sample yields over 100,000 clones, of which about 50% are seen a single time; roughly 0.5% belongs to the top ten. The treatment was: oral pan-JAK inhibitor, 5-10 mg twice daily. Per germline, CDR1 SQVTM and CDR2 ANQGSEA. The CDR3 runs to 13 residues. Trimming took 5 bases from V and 7 from J, leaving 17 bases between them. The sequencing here drew on CD4+ T cells sorted from blood, taken at week 4, from a patient treated with tofacitinib. V gene TRBV29-1 combines with J gene TRBJ2-5, with D perhaps matching TRBD1 or TRBD2 (5 bases each). The clonotype comes from a human donor with alopecia areata. Here the CDR3 reads CSVRLTERGTQYF. CDR3 nucleotide sequence: TGCAGCGTTCGACTTACAGAGAGGGGGACCCAGTACTTC.